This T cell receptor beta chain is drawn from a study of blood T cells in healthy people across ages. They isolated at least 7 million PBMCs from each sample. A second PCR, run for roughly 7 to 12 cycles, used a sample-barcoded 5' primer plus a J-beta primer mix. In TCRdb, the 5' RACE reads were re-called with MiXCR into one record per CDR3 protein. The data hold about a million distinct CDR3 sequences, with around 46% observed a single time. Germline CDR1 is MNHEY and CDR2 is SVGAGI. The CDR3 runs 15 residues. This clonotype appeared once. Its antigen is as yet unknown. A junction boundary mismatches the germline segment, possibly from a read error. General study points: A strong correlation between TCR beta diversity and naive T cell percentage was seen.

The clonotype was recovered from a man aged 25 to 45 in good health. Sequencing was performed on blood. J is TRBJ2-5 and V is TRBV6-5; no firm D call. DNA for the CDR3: TGTACCAGCAGCCCGACTGGTTCGTACCAAGAGACCCAGTACTTC. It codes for CTSSPTGSYQETQYF.